One sample yielded the 27 T cell receptor beta chains listed below, sequenced in a study of PD-L1 blockade in urothelial cancer. The repertoire was sequenced with immunoSEQ multiplex PCR; TCRdb's copy has only in-frame clones and lacks some. The table lists about 35,000 clones, more than 65% of them singletons, with 3.5% in the top ten. This specimen consisted of PBMCs, obtained around atezolizumab (anti-PD-L1) treatment. The receptors here all came from a man aged 70-80 years with urothelial cancer.

The V gene is TRBV5-6, the J gene TRBJ2-7; tentative D call: TRBD1 (6 bases). The CDR3 is 15 residues long. Germline values: CDR1 SGHDT, CDR2 YYEEEE. Trimming left V 4 bases short and J 1 base short, with 15 bases between. This CDR3 reads CASSPETGSSYEQYF. The CDR3 region has the DNA TGTGCCAGCAGCCCGGAAACAGGGTCGTCCTACGAGCAGTACTTC.

This chain links TRBV5-5 with TRBJ1-2; D not certain. The CDR3 consists of 15 residues. Germline V gene sequence: CDR1 SGHKS, CDR2 YYEKEE (reference sequence). V lost 0 bases and J lost 4, with 13 bases in between. The CDR3 DNA sequence: TGTGCCAGCAGCTTGGACTCCGTAGTATCCTATGGCTACACCTTC. It codes for CASSLDSVVSYGYTF. Based on the CDR3 plus reference TRBV5-5 and TRBJ1-2, the full variable domain is DAGVTQSPTHLIKTRGQQVTLRCSPISGHKSVSWYQQVLGQGPQFIFQYYEKEERGRGNFPDRFSARQFPNYSSELNVNALLLGDSALYLCASSLDSVVSYGYTFGSGTRLTVV.

This clone has just one count. The chain recombines TRBV2 with TRBJ2-1; 13 bases match TRBD2. CDR1 is SNHLY and CDR2 is FYNNEI in the germline V gene. This CDR3 region has 14 residues. V gave up 8 bases and J gave up 5 bases; unmatched junction bases: 3. The CDR3 region is CASEGLAGDNEQFF. CDR3 DNA sequence: TGTGCCAGCGAAGGACTAGCGGGAGACAATGAGCAGTTCTTC.

The V gene is TRBV21-1, the J gene TRBJ2-3; the table's D call, TRBD2, was not checked against the DNA. TRBV21-1 is labeled a pseudogene. This CDR3 spans 16 amino acids. CDR3 DNA: TGTGCCCAGCGGAGGGACTACCGAAAGTGCACAGATACGCAGTATTTT. Translation gives CAQRRDYRKCTDTQYF.

This clone was found once. This chain uses TRBV29-1 with TRBJ1-1; a possible D gene is TRBD1 (5 bases). This CDR3 is built from 13 residues. Germline V gene lookup returns CDR1 SQVTM and CDR2 ANQGSEA. V shed 4 bases and J shed 5 bases, with 14 bases lying between them. The CDR3 sequence is CSVARGGSTEAFF. The CDR3 region has the DNA TGCAGCGTTGCTCGGGGGGGTTCGACTGAAGCTTTCTTT.

CDR3 sequence (DNA): TGTGCCAGCAGCTTAGATACAGCAACTAATGAAAAACTGTTTTTT. This codes for CASSLDTATNEKLFF. V gene TRBV7-9 combines with J gene TRBJ1-4; D unclear. Germline V gene sequence: CDR1 SEHNR, CDR2 FQNEAQ (reference sequence). V shed 1 base and J shed 0 bases, with 6 bases lying between them. This CDR3 spans 15 amino acids. The full variable domain, its missing parts supplied by reference TRBV7-9 and TRBJ1-4, is DTGVSQNPRHKITKRGQNVTFRCDPISEHNRLYWYRQTLGQGPEFLTYFQNEAQLEKSRLLSDRFSAERPKGSFSTLEIQRTEQGDSAMYLCASSLDTATNEKLFFGSGTQLSVL.

The rearrangement links TRBV5-4 to TRBJ2-3; 9 bases line up with TRBD2. The CDR3 contains 18 residues. From germline, CDR1 is SGHNT and CDR2 YYREEE (reference sequence). Germline trimming cut 3 bases from V and 0 bases from J; bases unmatched to any gene: 11. CDR3 region: CASSSRGGARRSTDTQYF. CDR3 coding DNA: TGTGCCAGCAGCTCTCGCGGGGGGGCCAGGAGAAGCACAGATACGCAGTATTTT.

The V and J genes are TRBV27 and TRBJ2-2; 9 bases line up with TRBD2. Germline values: CDR1 MNHEY, CDR2 SMNVEV (reference sequence). CDR3 length equals 16 residues. Trimming took 3 bases from V and 6 from J; bases not matched to a gene: 8. CDR3 protein: CASSFGAGGPPGELFF. The DNA for the CDR3 is TGTGCCAGCAGTTTCGGGGCGGGAGGGCCCCCCGGGGAGCTGTTTTTT.

The J gene is TRBJ1-1, the V gene TRBV18; a possible D gene is TRBD1 (6 bases). The V end was cut by 4 bases, the J end by 1 base, with 13 bases between. Germline-derived CDR1 and CDR2 are KGHSH and LQKENI. The CDR3 extends over 15 amino acids. In nucleotides, the CDR3 is TGTGCCAGCTCACTCGTGGACAGCAAGAACACTGAAGCTTTCTTT. As protein: CASSLVDSKNTEAFF.

The DNA of the CDR3 is TGTGCCAGCAGCACGACTAGCGGGAGAACCGCAGATACGCAGTATTTT. Translating gives CASSTTSGRTADTQYF. This chain joins TRBV5-4 and TRBJ2-3, with 12 bases matching TRBD2. This CDR3 has 16 amino acids. The trim removed 4 bases at V and 4 bases at J, leaving 7 bases unmatched. Per germline, CDR1 SGHNT and CDR2 YYREEE (reference sequence).

V usage is TRBV30 and J usage is TRBJ1-2; perhaps TRBD1 as D (5 bases). V lost 4 bases to trimming and J lost 4 bases, with 13 bases between them. The germline gives CDR1 GTSNPN, CDR2 SVGIG (reference sequence). This CDR3 has 13 amino acids. The CDR3 sequence: CAWKTGYAYGYTF. DNA for the CDR3: TGTGCCTGGAAAACAGGTTACGCCTATGGCTACACCTTC.

The CDR3 sequence: CASSREGGLYEQYF. The CDR3 region has the DNA TGTGCCAGCAGTCGAGAAGGCGGACTCTACGAGCAGTACTTC. The J gene is TRBJ2-7, the V gene TRBV5-4; possible D gene TRBD2, 5 bases. V dropped 5 bases and J dropped 3 bases, with 15 bases sitting between them. Germline V gives CDR1 SGHNT, CDR2 YYREEE (reference sequence). This CDR3 is built from 14 residues.

This chain joins TRBV6-5 and TRBJ1-3, with D perhaps TRBD1 (6 bases). The CDR3 extends over 14 amino acids. Trimming pared 4 bases from V and 0 bases from J, leaving 7 bases between. Looked up from germline, CDR1 is MNHEY and CDR2 is SVGAGI. CDR3 protein: CASSWDNSGNTIYF. The CDR3 DNA sequence: TGTGCCAGCAGTTGGGACAACTCTGGAAACACCATATATTTT.

V is TRBV7-2 and J is TRBJ2-1, with TRBD2 identical over 8 bases. The CDR3 runs 15 residues. Losses at the gene ends were 2 bases for V and 5 bases for J; bases not matched to a gene: 5. Germline V CDR1 and CDR2: SGHTA, FQGNSA. The CDR3 sequence is CASSLSGGSHNEQFF. The CDR3 DNA reads as TGTGCCAGCAGCTTATCGGGGGGGTCCCACAATGAGCAGTTCTTC. Filled out from reference TRBV7-2 and TRBJ2-1, the complete variable domain reads GAGVSQSPSNKVTEKGKDVELRCDPISGHTALYWYRQSLGQGLEFLIYFQGNSAPDKSGLPSDRFSAERTGGSVSTLTIQRTQQEDSAVYLCASSLSGGSHNEQFFGPGTRLTVL.

CDR3 region: CASSLLAGGSYNEQFF. In nucleotides, the CDR3 is TGTGCCAGCAGCTTACTAGCGGGAGGTTCCTACAATGAGCAGTTCTTC. The chain joins TRBV7-3 to TRBJ2-1, with TRBD2 matching over 11 bases. This CDR3 region has 16 residues. The germline V gene encodes CDR1 SGHTA and CDR2 FQGTGA. V trimming: 2 bases; J trimming: 1 base; junction bases outside the gene matches: 1.

The chain links TRBV30 to TRBJ1-3; TRBD1 agrees at 11 bases. CDR3 length: 16 amino acids. Germline V gives CDR1 GTSNPN, CDR2 SVGIG (reference sequence). Trimming at V came to 2 bases and at J to 6 bases, leaving 9 bases not matched to a gene. The CDR3 here is CAWSTPGTGGKNTIYF. CDR3 coding DNA: TGTGCCTGGAGTACTCCCGGGACAGGGGGAAAAAACACCATATATTTT.

The V call is TRBV5-1, the J call TRBJ2-7; 7 bases are shared with TRBD1. V shed 4 bases, J shed 1 base, and the junction held 8 bases outside the gene matches. Germline CDR1 is SGHRS and CDR2 is YFSETQ. The CDR3 totals 15 residues. The DNA of the CDR3 is TGCGCCAGCAGCACCGGGACAGCCTCTTCCTACGAGCAGTACTTC. Its translation is CASSTGTASSYEQYF.

The rearrangement joins TRBV19 to TRBJ2-5; the D gene is possibly TRBD1 (6 bases). Trimming shortened V by 3 bases and J by 4 bases, and 12 bases separated the two germline ends. Germline-derived CDR1 and CDR2 are LNHDA and SQIVND (reference sequence). This CDR3 has 14 amino acids. The CDR3 nucleotides are TGTGCCAGTAGTATCCAGGGGATAGGAGAGACCCAGTACTTC. As protein: CASSIQGIGETQYF.

The chain employs TRBV5-6 and TRBJ2-7; D unclear. The CDR3 totals 13 residues. V was cut by 4 bases and J by 5 bases, with 13 bases left in between. Germline V gene sequence: CDR1 SGHDT, CDR2 YYEEEE. The CDR3 DNA is TGTGCCAGCAGCCTACCCTCGTTAGACGAGCAGTACTTC. Protein: CASSLPSLDEQYF.

The chain combines TRBV5-4 with TRBJ2-4; 9 bases fit TRBD2. V was clipped by 3 bases and J by 0 bases; unmatched bases: 13. The germline V gene has CDR1 SGHNT and CDR2 YYREEE (reference sequence). The CDR3 loop spans 19 amino acids. The DNA of the CDR3 is TGTGCCAGCAGCTCCGGAGGGCTAGCGGGAATAATAGCCAAAAACATTCAGTACTTC. This codes for CASSSGGLAGIIAKNIQYF.

This sequence joins TRBV5-6 and TRBJ2-2; TRBD1 matches 7 bases. The CDR3 has 14 residues. V was clipped by 2 bases and J by 6 bases; unmatched bases: 4. Germline-derived CDR1 and CDR2 are SGHDT and YYEEEE. This CDR3 reads CASSLGGVSGELFF. The CDR3 bases are TGTGCCAGCAGCTTAGGGGGCGTATCCGGGGAGCTGTTTTTT.

The chain combines TRBV30 with TRBJ1-3, with D possibly TRBD1 on 5 matching bases. This CDR3 spans 15 amino acids. Trimming removed 0 bases at V and 0 bases at J, with 9 bases between. In germline, CDR1 is GTSNPN, CDR2 SVGIG (reference sequence). The CDR3 loop reads CAWSVQGYSGNTIYF. DNA for the CDR3: TGTGCCTGGAGTGTTCAGGGATACTCTGGAAACACCATATATTTT.

This clone has just a few counts. CDR3 coding DNA: TGTGCCAGCAGCTTAGATGCAGGGGGCAATCCCCAGCATTTT. It codes for CASSLDAGGNPQHF. The chain employs TRBV7-9 and TRBJ1-5; 8 bases are shared with TRBD1. V trimming: 1 base; J trimming: 10 bases; junction bases outside the gene matches: 6. Germline loops: CDR1 SEHNR, CDR2 FQNEAQ (reference sequence). The CDR3 has 14 residues.

The chain has TRBV7-9 and TRBJ2-7; maybe TRBD2 (6 bases). V shed 3 bases and J shed 0 bases, with 12 bases lying between them. Germline values: CDR1 SEHNR, CDR2 FQNEAQ (reference sequence). The CDR3 has 15 residues. CDR3 protein: CASSFQGLRSYEQYF. DNA for the CDR3: TGTGCCAGCAGCTTCCAGGGACTCCGCTCCTACGAGCAGTACTTC.

This clone was seen only once. V usage is TRBV7-3 and J usage is TRBJ2-7; no clear D. Germline assignment: CDR1 SGHTA and CDR2 FQGTGA. This CDR3 contains 13 residues. V gave up 2 bases and J gave up 3 bases, with 8 bases separating them. DNA for the CDR3: TGTGCCAGCAGCTTATACGCTAACTACGAGCAGTACTTC. Protein sequence: CASSLYANYEQYF.

The rearrangement joins TRBV5-1 to TRBJ1-1, with D tentatively TRBD1 (6 bases). Germline V gene sequence: CDR1 SGHRS, CDR2 YFSETQ. V lost 3 bases and J 1 base, leaving 13 bases between the germline ends. This CDR3 spans 15 amino acids. This chain's CDR3 is CASSYYRVTNTEAFF. As DNA, the CDR3 is TGCGCCAGCAGCTATTACAGGGTTACGAACACTGAAGCTTTCTTT.

This chain joins TRBV18 and TRBJ1-2; TRBD1 aligns across 9 bases. V lost 4 bases to trimming and J lost 4 bases; unmatched junction nucleotides: 4. The CDR3 is 14 amino acids. CDR1 is KGHSH, CDR2 LQKENI, per germline. CDR3 sequence (DNA): TGTGCCAGCTCACAGGGACAGGGAAGCTATGGCTACACCTTC. Translating gives CASSQGQGSYGYTF.